This is a list of T cell receptor beta chains from one sample in a study of blood T cell repertoires in COVID-19. Only in-frame clones appear in the TCRdb table, and some are missing; sequencing was by immunoSEQ multiplex PCR. The profile shows roughly 190,000 clones, roughly 88% of them singletons. The specimen was peripheral blood. The source is a woman aged 40 to 50 who had recovered from COVID-19. Both conserved end residues are part of each CDR3. Each record gives: CDR3 protein, V gene, clone size, J gene. Some rows mark clone size as missing; the rest say once, few, many or name a class of expanded clone.

CASSWTGRYEQYF TRBV28 . TRBJ2-7
CASSPNRRGGGNNEQFF TRBV18 few TRBJ2-1
CASSLRGGGNQPQHF TRBV7-2 . TRBJ1-5
CAIERGGNGDTQYF TRBV10-3 . TRBJ2-3
CASGRASYEQYF TRBV12-3/TRBV12-4 . TRBJ2-7
CAYTRGGAEQYF TRBV30 . TRBJ2-7
CAISGRGGYEQYF TRBV7-9 . TRBJ2-7
CASSDFAPGPRQYF TRBV6-1 . TRBJ2-7
CASSHWTGSRSGNTIYF TRBV3-1/TRBV3-2 . TRBJ1-3
CASSPTGVSYNEQFF TRBV18 . TRBJ2-1
CASSTEREKLFF TRBV2 . TRBJ1-4
CASSSMAAGERNEQFF TRBV7-3 once TRBJ2-1
CASSSRGQYF TRBV21-1 once TRBJ2-7
CASSAWPSSYEQYF TRBV6-5 . TRBJ2-7
CASSPYIYGYTF TRBV28 . TRBJ1-2
CASSKSGGHDTEAFF TRBV21-1 . TRBJ1-1
CASRLRCGLAGVYEQYF TRBV12-2 . TRBJ2-7
CASSYNRGQETQYF TRBV3-1/TRBV3-2 . TRBJ2-5
CAIRGGTANTEAFF TRBV10-3 . TRBJ1-1
CAIMGEVWYNEQFF TRBV28 . TRBJ2-1
CASSPSPPVTNYGYTF TRBV5-1 . TRBJ1-2
CARGTPGRSGNSPLHF TRBV30 . TRBJ1-6
CASRRSPIINNEQFF TRBV5-1 . TRBJ2-1
CASSSSTGRTNEKLFF TRBV28 once TRBJ1-4
CASTQGATSTDTQYF TRBV14 . TRBJ2-3
CASSRGQGVGTRQPQHF TRBV7-9 . TRBJ1-5
CASSPASGNTYEQYF TRBV18 . TRBJ2-7
CASSPGFNTEAFF TRBV3-1/TRBV3-2 . TRBJ1-1
CASSQETGATWTDTQYF TRBV14 . TRBJ2-3
CASSWERPGAINEQFF TRBV5-1 . TRBJ2-1
CASSLGQGDEKLFF TRBV5-1 once TRBJ1-4
CASRAGGGRADTQYF TRBV19 . TRBJ2-3
CASSAVAGASYEQYF TRBV5-1 . TRBJ2-7
CASSPLGRSTDTQYF TRBV7-2 . TRBJ2-3
CASSIGGSPYNEQFF TRBV19 . TRBJ2-1
CATGGAPSNQPQHF TRBV19 . TRBJ1-5
CASSVDGSSPLWQFF TRBV9 . TRBJ2-1
CASRLAGATDTQYF TRBV25-1 . TRBJ2-3
CASSSHGSGEAFF TRBV7-8 . TRBJ1-1
CASRPGGDEQYF TRBV7-9 . TRBJ2-7